The 12 T cell receptor beta chains below were found in one sample sequenced in a study of T cells in Graves' hyperthyroidism and ophthalmopathy. Amplified TCR beta CDR3 regions derived from RNA transcripts. HTBI primers drove first-round RT-PCR of the TCR CDR3. Each CDR3 protein gets one entry after TCRdb re-called the multiplex PCR reads with MiXCR. The table shows roughly 500,000 distinct CDR3 sequences, with 16% occurring only once. The sequenced sample was blood. These receptor sequences come from a woman in her 30s with Graves' ophthalmopathy.

This clonotype was seen many times. This rearrangement joins TRBV11-1 to TRBJ2-1; the match to TRBD2 covers 8 bases. V trimming: 5 bases; J trimming: 7 bases; junction bases outside the gene matches: 7. Germline CDR1 SGHAT, CDR2 FQDESV (reference sequence). There are 14 residues in the CDR3. CDR3 amino acids: CASSTRTSQNEQFF. The CDR3 DNA sequence: TGTGCCAGCAGCACCCGGACTAGCCAGAATGAGCAGTTCTTC.

This clonotype has a count of ten or more. Here the CDR3 DNA reads TGCGCCAGCAGCCAAGAATCTAGCGGGCGTCCCGCATCCTACGAGCAGTACTTC. Its translation: CASSQESSGRPASYEQYF. V gene TRBV4-1 combines with J gene TRBJ2-7, with TRBD2 matching 8 bases. CDR3 length: 18 amino acids. The V segment lost 0 bases and the J segment 1 base; nucleotides outside the gene matches: 11. Germline V gene lookup returns CDR1 MGHRA and CDR2 YSYEKL.

The gene calls are TRBV10-3 and TRBJ1-4; a weak D match, TRBD1 (5 bases). This CDR3 has 13 amino acids. Germline-derived CDR1 and CDR2 are ENHRY and SYGVKD. V was clipped by 6 bases and J by 7 bases, with 12 bases between them. The CDR3 spells CAISRKGSEKLFF. The CDR3 bases are TGTGCCATCAGCCGAAAGGGGAGTGAAAAACTGTTTTTT.

Comment on this clonotype: The junction departs from the called germline gene at one end, perhaps through a read error. This chain connects TRBV20-1 to TRBJ2-1, with 9 nucleotides matching TRBD2. The CDR3 has 15 residues. Germline-derived CDR1 and CDR2 are DFQATT and SNEGSKA (reference sequence). CDR3 sequence reads: CSAKPPWSGRPEQFF. The CDR3 DNA sequence: TGCAGCGCTAAACCCCCGTGGAGCGGGAGGCCTGAGCAGTTCTTC.

This clonotype has at least ten counts. This chain joins TRBV7-2 and TRBJ2-3; D not certain. The V gene's germline CDR1 is SGHTA and CDR2 FQGNSA. Trimming removed 3 bases from V and 7 bases from J, with 2 bases in between. The CDR3 has 10 residues. The CDR3 DNA sequence: TGTGCCAGCAGCTTCCATACGCAGTATTTT. Its protein product is CASSFHTQYF.

The chain uses TRBV12-3 or TRBV12-4 and TRBJ2-5, with unresolved D. The V gene lost 3 bases and the J gene lost 5 bases, with 10 bases spanning the gap. The CDR3 sequence is 13 residues long. DNA of the CDR3: TGTGCCAGCAGTTTTTTCGTAGTGGAGACCCAGTACTTC. Amino acids: CASSFFVVETQYF.

At least ten counts were recorded for this clonotype. This chain joins TRBV5-6 and TRBJ1-5; tentative D call: TRBD1 (5 bases). Looked up from germline, CDR1 is SGHDT and CDR2 is YYEEEE. The length of the CDR3 is 15 residues. The germline V and J ends were trimmed by 1 base and 2 bases, with 10 bases remaining between them. The CDR3 here is CASSLWGDGNQPQHF. CDR3 sequence (DNA): TGTGCCAGCAGCTTGTGGGGGGATGGCAATCAGCCCCAGCATTTT.

The sample holds a few counts of this clonotype. V usage is TRBV7-9 and J usage is TRBJ1-2; no firm D call. Trimming pared 3 bases from V and 0 bases from J, leaving 8 bases between. CDR1 and CDR2 from the germline V gene are SEHNR and FQNEAQ (reference sequence). This CDR3 spans 14 amino acids. CDR3 amino acids: CASSFTNSNYGYTF. CDR3 coding DNA: TGTGCCAGCAGCTTCACTAATTCTAACTATGGCTACACCTTC.

The rearrangement links TRBV6-1 to TRBJ1-6; the match to TRBD1 covers 9 bases. The germline V gene has CDR1 MNHNS and CDR2 SASEGT. Trimming at V came to 6 bases and at J to 8 bases, leaving 8 bases not matched to a gene. The CDR3 runs to 15 residues. DNA of the CDR3: TGTGCCAGCAGGGCATGGGGACAGGGTTATTCACCCCTCCACTTT. It translates to CASRAWGQGYSPLHF.

This clonotype was found many times. The gene calls are TRBV7-2 and TRBJ2-1, with D perhaps TRBD1 or TRBD2 (5 bases each). In germline, CDR1 is SGHTA, CDR2 FQGNSA. With 1 base removed from V and 7 bases from J, the gap between germline ends came to 8 bases. The CDR3 runs to 13 residues. The CDR3 DNA is TGTGCCAGCAGCTTAGGTTGGGGGAATGAGCAGTTCTTC. Protein product: CASSLGWGNEQFF. Using reference TRBV7-2 and TRBJ2-1 for the parts outside the CDR3, the full variable domain is GAGVSQSPSNKVTEKGKDVELRCDPISGHTALYWYRQSLGQGLEFLIYFQGNSAPDKSGLPSDRFSAERTGGSVSTLTIQRTQQEDSAVYLCASSLGWGNEQFFGPGTRLTVL.

This clonotype was observed at least ten times. The chain has TRBV28 and TRBJ2-1, with 7 bases lining up with TRBD1. Trimming at V came to 6 bases and at J to 4 bases, leaving 6 bases not matched to a gene. The germline gives CDR1 MDHEN, CDR2 SYDVKM. The CDR3 is 14 residues long. The CDR3 loop is CASSLNRGYNEQFF. The CDR3 nucleotides read TGTGCCAGCAGCCTCAACAGGGGATACAATGAGCAGTTCTTC.

The chain couples TRBV7-9 to TRBJ1-2, with a tentative D call TRBD1 (6 bases). Germline V lookup: CDR1 SEHNR, CDR2 FQNEAQ (reference sequence). With 3 bases removed from V and 4 bases from J, the gap between germline ends came to 9 bases. This CDR3 comprises 13 residues. The CDR3, as DNA: TGTGCCAGCAGCTTTTCAGGGGCCTATGGCTACACCTTC. Translation: CASSFSGAYGYTF.